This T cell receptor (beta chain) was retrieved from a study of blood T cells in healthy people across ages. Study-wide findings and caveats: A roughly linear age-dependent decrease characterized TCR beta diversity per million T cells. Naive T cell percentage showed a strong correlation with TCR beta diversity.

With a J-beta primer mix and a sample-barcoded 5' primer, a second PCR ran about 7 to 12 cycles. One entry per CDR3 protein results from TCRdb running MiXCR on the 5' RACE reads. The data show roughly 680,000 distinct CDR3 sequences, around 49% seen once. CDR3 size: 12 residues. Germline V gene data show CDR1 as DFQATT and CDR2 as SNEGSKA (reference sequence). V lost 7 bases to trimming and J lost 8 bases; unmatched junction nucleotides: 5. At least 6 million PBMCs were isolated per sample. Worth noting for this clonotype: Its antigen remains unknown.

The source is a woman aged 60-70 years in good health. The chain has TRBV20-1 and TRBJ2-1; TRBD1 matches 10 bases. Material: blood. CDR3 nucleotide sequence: TGCAGTGTAGGACAGGGGGGCGATGAGCAGTTCTTC. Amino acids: CSVGQGGDEQFF.